The 29 T cell receptor beta chains below come from one sample, sequenced in a study of T cell changes during pregnancy in multiple sclerosis. Measured with immunoSEQ multiplex PCR; TCRdb has only the in-frame clones, and not every one. This sample yields more than 80,000 clones, of which 90% to 95% are seen a single time; roughly 4% belongs to the top ten. The sample in question was PBMCs, obtained in the first trimester of pregnancy. The receptors were gathered from a female donor in good health, serving as a control in a pregnancy study. Some clones in this sample may be carry-over from other donors' samples.

This chain connects TRBV19 to TRBJ2-7, with TRBD2 matching over 8 bases. Trimming took 6 bases from V and 2 from J; bases not matched to a gene: 3. CDR3 size: 13 residues. CDR1 is LNHDA and CDR2 is SQIVND in the germline V gene (reference sequence). CDR3 sequence: CASSSGLAYEQYF. The DNA of the CDR3 is TGTGCCAGTAGCTCGGGACTAGCCTACGAGCAGTACTTC. Supplemented by reference TRBV19 and TRBJ2-7, the full variable domain reads DGGITQSPKYLFRKEGQNVTLSCEQNLNHDAMYWYRQDPGQGLRLIYYSQIVNDFQKGDIAEGYSVSREKKESFPLTVTSAQKNPTAFYLCASSSGLAYEQYFGPGTRLTVT.

The rearrangement links TRBV28 to TRBJ2-7; unclear D gene. V lost 3 bases, J lost 7 bases, and 7 bases lay in between. CDR3 size: 11 residues. The germline V gene encodes CDR1 MDHEN and CDR2 SYDVKM. The CDR3 nucleotides are TGTGCCAGCAGTTTGCGCGGTGAGCAGTACTTC. Its translation is CASSLRGEQYF.

Of note for this clone: The same CDR3 arises from other DNA sequences in this sample as well. This chain connects TRBV28 to TRBJ1-2, with 10 bases identical to TRBD1. In germline, CDR1 is MDHEN, CDR2 SYDVKM. CDR3 length equals 13 residues. The V segment lost 4 bases and the J segment 8 bases; nucleotides outside the gene matches: 4. The CDR3 region is CASSSGQGGGYTF. DNA for the CDR3: TGTGCCAGCAGTTCTGGACAGGGGGGAGGCTACACCTTC.

The rearrangement uses TRBV11-2 and TRBJ1-1; TRBD1 matches at 7 bases. CDR3 length: 16 residues. Looked up from germline, CDR1 is SGHAT and CDR2 is FQNNGV. V was clipped by 3 bases and J by 4 bases; unmatched bases: 11. The CDR3 bases are TGTGCCAGCAGCTTGCGTCTACAGGGGCTGAGCACTGAAGCTTTCTTT. This translates into CASSLRLQGLSTEAFF. The variable domain in full, with the rest retrieved from reference TRBV11-2 and TRBJ1-1, is EAGVAQSPRYKIIEKRQSVAFWCNPISGHATLYWYQQILGQGPKLLIQFQNNGVVDDSQLPKDRFSAERLKGVDSTLKIQPAKLEDSAVYLCASSLRLQGLSTEAFFGQGTRLTVV.

The J gene is TRBJ2-1, the V gene TRBV19; the match to TRBD2 covers 8 bases. This CDR3 is 15 amino acids long. Germline CDR1 reads LNHDA; CDR2 reads SQIVND (reference sequence). V gave up 5 bases and J gave up 0 bases; unmatched junction bases: 3. The CDR3 region is CASSLAGSSYNEQFF. CDR3 bases: TGTGCCAGTAGTTTAGCGGGGAGCTCCTACAATGAGCAGTTCTTC.

V is TRBV7-9 and J is TRBJ2-5, with D possibly matching TRBD1 (6 bases). Trimming removed 0 bases from V and 5 bases from J, with 10 bases in between. The CDR3 loop spans 14 amino acids. Germline lookup yields CDR1 SEHNR and CDR2 FQNEAQ (reference sequence). CDR3 sequence: CASSLAGGGETQYF. CDR3 DNA sequence: TGTGCCAGCAGCTTAGCTGGGGGCGGTGAGACCCAGTACTTC.

This clone was counted once. The J gene is TRBJ1-4, the V gene TRBV9, with no clear D. The germline gives CDR1 SGDLS, CDR2 YYNGEE. The length of the CDR3 is 14 residues. The ends were cut back, 3 bases at V and 2 bases at J, with 8 bases in the middle. This chain's CDR3 is CASSEGGTNEKLFF. The CDR3 region has the DNA TGTGCCAGCAGCGAAGGAGGCACTAATGAAAAACTGTTTTTT.

This rearrangement joins TRBV9 to TRBJ2-3; 10 bases agree with TRBD2. Trimming removed 5 bases from V and 2 bases from J; junction bases left unmatched: 5. Germline V gives CDR1 SGDLS, CDR2 YYNGEE. This CDR3 has 15 residues. In DNA form, the CDR3 reads TGTGCCAGCAGTAGCGGGGGGCCCCCCACAGATACGCAGTATTTT. Translated: CASSSGGPPTDTQYF.

V gene TRBV7-9 combines with J gene TRBJ2-2, with TRBD2 identical over 12 bases. The germline CDR1 and CDR2 sequences are SEHNR and FQNEAQ (reference sequence). V shed 5 bases and J 6 bases; nucleotides not matched to a gene: 13. The CDR3 totals 18 residues. The CDR3 loop is CASSPFTALAGGPGELFF. CDR3 nucleotide sequence: TGTGCCAGCAGCCCCTTTACGGCCCTAGCGGGGGGGCCCGGGGAGCTGTTTTTT.

This chain joins TRBV9 and TRBJ2-2; D unresolved. This CDR3 spans 13 amino acids. Trimming pared 5 bases from V and 6 bases from J, leaving 11 bases between. Germline CDR1 reads SGDLS; CDR2 reads YYNGEE. The CDR3 nucleotides are TGTGCCAGCAGTCCCAGTTATTCCGGGGAGCTGTTTTTT. Its translation is CASSPSYSGELFF.

The chain's CDR3 is CASSGGGRDTQYF. Here the CDR3 DNA reads TGTGCCAGTAGTGGCGGGGGAAGAGATACGCAGTATTTT. The chain recombines TRBV19 with TRBJ2-3; 7 nucleotides match TRBD2. CDR1 is LNHDA and CDR2 is SQIVND in the germline V gene (reference sequence). Trimming cost V 5 bases and J 5 bases; bases outside gene matches: 4. CDR3 size: 13 residues.

This clone came up a few times. J is TRBJ1-1 and V is TRBV29-1, with 7 bases fitting TRBD1. V shed 4 bases, J shed 0 bases, and the junction held 2 bases outside the gene matches. In germline, CDR1 is SQVTM, CDR2 ANQGSEA. The CDR3 totals 13 residues. In DNA form, the CDR3 reads TGCAGCGTTGGGGGACAGATGAACACTGAAGCTTTCTTT. Translating gives CSVGGQMNTEAFF.

The chain has TRBV11-2 and TRBJ2-6; 8 bases map to TRBD1. V trimming: 5 bases; J trimming: 0 bases; junction bases outside the gene matches: 0. Germline V CDR1 and CDR2: SGHAT, FQNNGV. The CDR3 has 15 amino acids. In DNA form, the CDR3 reads TGTGCCAGCAGCGACAGGGGCTCTGGGGCCAACGTCCTGACTTTC. Its protein is CASSDRGSGANVLTF.

This rearrangement joins TRBV7-2 to TRBJ2-3, with TRBD2 matching over 8 bases. Germline-derived CDR1 and CDR2 are SGHTA and FQGNSA. The CDR3 loop spans 16 amino acids. Unmatched junction bases numbered 5, after V lost 0 bases and J lost 3 bases. The CDR3 sequence: CASSLAAGGLTDTQYF. As DNA, the CDR3 is TGTGCCAGCAGCTTAGCCGCGGGAGGCCTAACAGATACGCAGTATTTT.

V is TRBV4-1 and J is TRBJ2-3; TRBD1 might be the D (6 bases). CDR1 is MGHRA, CDR2 YSYEKL, per germline. Trimming took off 2 bases at V and 0 bases at J, with 12 bases between the two ends. The CDR3 runs 16 residues. The CDR3 nucleotides are TGCGCCAGCAGCCAACGAATACAGGGCAGCACAGATACGCAGTATTTT. Protein product: CASSQRIQGSTDTQYF.

The rearrangement joins TRBV20-1 to TRBJ1-2; the D is unclear. This CDR3 contains 11 residues. The germline V gene has CDR1 DFQATT and CDR2 SNEGSKA (reference sequence). V lost 6 bases and J 8 bases, leaving 13 bases between the germline ends. The CDR3 DNA is TGCAGTGCCAACCCTGCGGGGGGCTACACCTTC. It translates to CSANPAGGYTF.

The V call is TRBV7-2, the J call TRBJ1-1; weak D call: TRBD1 (6 bases). Per the germline V gene, CDR1 is SGHTA and CDR2 is FQGNSA. V lost 8 bases and J lost 3, with 16 bases in between. CDR3 size: 14 residues. The CDR3 nucleotides read TGTGCCAGCTTCCAGGACAGCCAAGACACTGAAGCTTTCTTT. Translating gives CASFQDSQDTEAFF.

This clone appeared once. The chain uses TRBV7-9 and TRBJ2-1; possible D gene TRBD2, 5 bases. The germline V gene encodes CDR1 SEHNR and CDR2 FQNEAQ (reference sequence). The CDR3 contains 14 residues. V lost 5 bases, J lost 6 bases, and 14 bases lay in between. The CDR3 region has the DNA TGTGCCAGCAGCACCCGGAGGCTAGTCAATGAGCAGTTCTTC. It codes for CASSTRRLVNEQFF.

The chain employs TRBV28 and TRBJ2-3; D unclear. CDR1 MDHEN and CDR2 SYDVKM come from the germline V gene. The CDR3 is 12 amino acids. Trimming pared 6 bases from V and 4 bases from J, leaving 8 bases between. CDR3 in DNA: TGTGCCAGCAGCGGAGCCGCAGATACGCAGTATTTT. It translates to CASSGAADTQYF. The entire variable domain, with the rest obtained from reference TRBV28 and TRBJ2-3, is as follows: DVKVTQSSRYLVKRTGEKVFLECVQDMDHENMFWYRQDPGLGLRLIYFSYDVKMKEKGDIPEGYSVSREKKERFSLILESASTNQTSMYLCASSGAADTQYFGPGTRLTVL.

The V call is TRBV7-9, the J call TRBJ1-6, with a possible D match to TRBD1 (5 bases). The CDR3 totals 13 residues. V shed 8 bases and J shed 8 bases, with 13 bases lying between them. CDR1 is SEHNR and CDR2 is FQNEAQ in the germline V gene (reference sequence). The CDR3 nucleotides are TGTGCCAGCGTGGGGGGGTACGATTCACCCCTCCACTTT. Amino acids: CASVGGYDSPLHF.

This clone has ten or more counts. The chain has TRBV30 and TRBJ1-1; D is ambiguous. This CDR3 region has 11 residues. Trimming took 4 bases from V and 5 from J, leaving 8 bases between them. Germline CDR1 reads GTSNPN; CDR2 reads SVGIG (reference sequence). CDR3 sequence: CAWTRRTEAFF. CDR3 DNA sequence: TGTGCCTGGACTAGGAGAACTGAAGCTTTCTTT.

The chain has TRBV10-3 and TRBJ1-2; 7 bases fit TRBD1. This CDR3 spans 14 amino acids. Germline loops: CDR1 ENHRY, CDR2 SYGVKD. V trimming: 4 bases; J trimming: 4 bases; junction bases outside the gene matches: 6. In DNA form, the CDR3 reads TGTGCCATCAGTGCGGCAGGGGGGTTCTATGGCTACACCTTC. This codes for CAISAAGGFYGYTF.

The gene calls are TRBV28 and TRBJ1-2; D might be TRBD1 (6 bases). In germline, CDR1 is MDHEN, CDR2 SYDVKM. Trimming removed 7 bases at V and 7 bases at J, with 25 bases between. The CDR3 length is 16 residues. Here the CDR3 reads CASTTNQGFLLSGYTF. The CDR3, as DNA: TGTGCCAGCACCACAAACCAGGGGTTCTTACTTTCTGGCTACACCTTC.

This rearrangement joins TRBV7-6 to TRBJ2-5, with a tentative D call TRBD2 (6 bases). Per germline, CDR1 SGHVS and CDR2 FNYEAQ. The CDR3 has 15 residues. V was clipped by 0 bases and J by 1 base, with 9 bases between them. DNA of the CDR3: TGTGCCAGCAGCTTAGCGTGGGGAGGCCAAGAGACCCAGTACTTC. Translation gives CASSLAWGGQETQYF.

The rearrangement links TRBV2 to TRBJ1-1, with no clear D. CDR3 length equals 11 residues. Germline loops: CDR1 SNHLY, CDR2 FYNNEI. The germline V and J ends were trimmed by 5 bases and 2 bases, with 3 bases remaining between them. The CDR3 is CASSTNTEAFF. The CDR3 DNA sequence: TGTGCCAGCAGTACAAACACTGAAGCTTTCTTT.

This sequence joins TRBV11-2 and TRBJ2-2, with D possibly TRBD2 on 5 matching bases. This CDR3 has 16 residues. Germline V gene sequence: CDR1 SGHAT, CDR2 FQNNGV. Trimming left V 3 bases short and J 3 bases short, with 14 bases between. CDR3: CASSFLAPGDTGELFF. In DNA, the CDR3 is TGTGCCAGCAGCTTCCTAGCCCCCGGGGACACCGGGGAGCTGTTTTTT.

The chain couples TRBV5-1 to TRBJ1-5; tentatively, D is TRBD1 (6 bases). The CDR3 spans 13 residues. Trimming removed 4 bases from V and 6 bases from J, with 11 bases in between. The germline V gene encodes CDR1 SGHRS and CDR2 YFSETQ. The DNA of the CDR3 is TGCGCCAGCAGCACTGACAGGTTTCAGCCCCAGCATTTT. This codes for CASSTDRFQPQHF.

This chain connects TRBV28 to TRBJ2-5; D possibly corresponds to TRBD2 (6 bases). In germline, CDR1 is MDHEN, CDR2 SYDVKM. This CDR3 region has 16 residues. Trimming pared 5 bases from V and 0 bases from J, leaving 16 bases between. Written as DNA, the CDR3 is TGTGCCAGCAGTCCGAACCCAGGGAGGTACCAAGAGACCCAGTACTTC. Translated: CASSPNPGRYQETQYF.

This chain joins TRBV20-1 and TRBJ2-2; TRBD2 agrees at 7 bases. The CDR3 spans 11 residues. V lost 4 bases and J lost 11; bases outside the gene matches: 4. The germline V gene encodes CDR1 DFQATT and CDR2 SNEGSKA (reference sequence). The CDR3 is CSAIAGGELFF. DNA of the CDR3: TGCAGTGCTATAGCGGGCGGTGAGCTGTTTTTT.